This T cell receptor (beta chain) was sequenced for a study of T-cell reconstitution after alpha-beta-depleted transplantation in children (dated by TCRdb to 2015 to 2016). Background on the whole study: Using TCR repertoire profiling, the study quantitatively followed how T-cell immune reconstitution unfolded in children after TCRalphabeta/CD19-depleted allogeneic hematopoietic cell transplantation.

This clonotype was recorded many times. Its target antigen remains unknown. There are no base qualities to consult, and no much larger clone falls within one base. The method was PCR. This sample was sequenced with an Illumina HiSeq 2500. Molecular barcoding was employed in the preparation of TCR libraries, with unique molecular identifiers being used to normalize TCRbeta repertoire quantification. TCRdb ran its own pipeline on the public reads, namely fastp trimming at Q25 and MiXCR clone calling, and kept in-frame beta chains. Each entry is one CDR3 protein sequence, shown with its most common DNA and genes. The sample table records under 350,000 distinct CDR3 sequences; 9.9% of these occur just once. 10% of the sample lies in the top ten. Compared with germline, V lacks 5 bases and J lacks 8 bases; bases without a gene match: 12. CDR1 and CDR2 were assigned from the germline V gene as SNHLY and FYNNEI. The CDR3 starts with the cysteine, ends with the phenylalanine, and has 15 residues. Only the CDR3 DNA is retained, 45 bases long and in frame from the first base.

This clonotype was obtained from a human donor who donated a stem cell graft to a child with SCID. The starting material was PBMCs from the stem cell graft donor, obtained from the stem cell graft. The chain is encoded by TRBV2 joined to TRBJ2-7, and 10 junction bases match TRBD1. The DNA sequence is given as TGTGCCAGCAGTAAGACTACGGACAGGGGGTCCCAGCAGTACTTC. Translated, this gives CASSKTTDRGSQQYF.